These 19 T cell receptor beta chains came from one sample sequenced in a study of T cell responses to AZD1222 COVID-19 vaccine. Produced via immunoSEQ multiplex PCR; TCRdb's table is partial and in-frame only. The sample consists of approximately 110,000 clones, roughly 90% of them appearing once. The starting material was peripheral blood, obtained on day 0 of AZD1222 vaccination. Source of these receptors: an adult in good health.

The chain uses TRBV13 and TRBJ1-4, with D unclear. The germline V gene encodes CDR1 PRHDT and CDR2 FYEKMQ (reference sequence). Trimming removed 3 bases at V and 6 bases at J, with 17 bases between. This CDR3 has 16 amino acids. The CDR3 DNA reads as TGTGCCAGCAGCTTTCGCGCCCGCCGGAACTATGAAAAACTGTTTTTT. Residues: CASSFRARRNYEKLFF. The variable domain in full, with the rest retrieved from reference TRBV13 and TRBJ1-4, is AAGVIQSPRHLIKEKRETATLKCYPIPRHDTVYWYQQGPGQDPQFLISFYEKMQSDKGSIPDRFSAQQFSDYHSELNMSSLELGDSALYFCASSFRARRNYEKLFFGSGTQLSVL.

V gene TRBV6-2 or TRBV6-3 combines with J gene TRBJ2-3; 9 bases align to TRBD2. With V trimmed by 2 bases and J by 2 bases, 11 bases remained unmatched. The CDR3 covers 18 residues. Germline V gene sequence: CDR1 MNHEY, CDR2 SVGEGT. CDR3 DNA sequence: TGTGCCAGCAGTTACGGCCGCACGACTAGCGGCAACACAGATACGCAGTATTTT. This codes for CASSYGRTTSGNTDTQYF.

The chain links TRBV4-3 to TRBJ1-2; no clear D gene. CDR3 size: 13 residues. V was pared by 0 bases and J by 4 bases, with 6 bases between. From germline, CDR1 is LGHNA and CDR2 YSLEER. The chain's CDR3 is CASSQDLLYGYTF. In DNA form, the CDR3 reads TGCGCCAGCAGCCAAGATCTGCTCTATGGCTACACCTTC.

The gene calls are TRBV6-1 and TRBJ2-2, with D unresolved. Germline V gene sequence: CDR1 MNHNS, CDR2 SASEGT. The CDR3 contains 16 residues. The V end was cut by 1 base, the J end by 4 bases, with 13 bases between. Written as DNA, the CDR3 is TGTGCCAGCAGTGAAGGTTTTTGGCCCGTCACCGGGGAGCTGTTTTTT. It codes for CASSEGFWPVTGELFF.

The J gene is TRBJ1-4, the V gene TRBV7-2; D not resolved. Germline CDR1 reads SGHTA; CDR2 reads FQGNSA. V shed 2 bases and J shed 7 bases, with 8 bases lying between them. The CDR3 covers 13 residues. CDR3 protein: CASSLSPGEKLFF. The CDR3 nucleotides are TGTGCCAGCAGCTTATCGCCGGGTGAAAAACTGTTTTTT.

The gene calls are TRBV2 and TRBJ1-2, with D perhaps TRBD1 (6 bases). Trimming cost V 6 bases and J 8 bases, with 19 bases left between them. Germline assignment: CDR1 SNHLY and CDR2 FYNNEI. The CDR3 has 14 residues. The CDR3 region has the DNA TGTGCCAGCAGCGCGGATCGGGGGGCGCAGGGCTACACCTTC. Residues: CASSADRGAQGYTF. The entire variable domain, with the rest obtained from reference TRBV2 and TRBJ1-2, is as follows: EPEVTQTPSHQVTQMGQEVILRCVPISNHLYFYWYRQILGQKVEFLVSFYNNEISEKSEIFDDQFSVERPDGSNFTLKIRSTKLEDSAMYFCASSADRGAQGYTFGSGTRLTVV.

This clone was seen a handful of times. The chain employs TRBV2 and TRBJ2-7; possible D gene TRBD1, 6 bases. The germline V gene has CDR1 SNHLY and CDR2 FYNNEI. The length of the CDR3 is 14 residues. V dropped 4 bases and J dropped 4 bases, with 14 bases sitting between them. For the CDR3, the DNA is TGTGCCAGCAGTGTTAGGAAACAGGGTTACGAGCAGTACTTC. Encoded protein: CASSVRKQGYEQYF.

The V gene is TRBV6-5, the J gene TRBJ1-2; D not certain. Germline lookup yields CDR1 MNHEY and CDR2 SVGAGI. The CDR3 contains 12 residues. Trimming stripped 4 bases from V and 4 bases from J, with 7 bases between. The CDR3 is CASSSAPYGYTF. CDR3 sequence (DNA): TGTGCCAGCAGTTCCGCACCCTATGGCTACACCTTC.

The CDR3 DNA reads as TGTGCCAGCAGCCAATTCGGGGGCAGGGGCGGGATTGGTAGCAATCAGCCCCAGCATTTT. Amino acid sequence: CASSQFGGRGGIGSNQPQHF. The chain carries TRBV16 and TRBJ1-5; TRBD1 might be the D (6 bases). With 1 base removed from V and 0 bases from J, the gap between germline ends came to 22 bases. The CDR3 runs 20 residues. Per germline, CDR1 KGHSY and CDR2 FQNENV.

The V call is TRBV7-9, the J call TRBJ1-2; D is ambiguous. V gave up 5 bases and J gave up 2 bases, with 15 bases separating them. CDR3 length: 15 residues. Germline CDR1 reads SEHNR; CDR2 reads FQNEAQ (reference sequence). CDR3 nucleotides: TGTGCCAGCAGCGCCTCCTCGACCCTCAACTATGGCTACACCTTC. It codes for CASSASSTLNYGYTF. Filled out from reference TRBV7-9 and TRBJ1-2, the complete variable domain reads DTGVSQNPRHKITKRGQNVTFRCDPISEHNRLYWYRQTLGQGPEFLTYFQNEAQLEKSRLLSDRFSAERPKGSFSTLEIQRTEQGDSAMYLCASSASSTLNYGYTFGSGTRLTVV.

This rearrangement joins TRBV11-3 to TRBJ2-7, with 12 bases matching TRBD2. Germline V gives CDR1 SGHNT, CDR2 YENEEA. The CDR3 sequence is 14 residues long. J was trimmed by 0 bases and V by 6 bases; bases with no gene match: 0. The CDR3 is CASRGLAGSYEQYF. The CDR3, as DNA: TGTGCCAGCAGGGGACTAGCGGGCTCCTACGAGCAGTACTTC.

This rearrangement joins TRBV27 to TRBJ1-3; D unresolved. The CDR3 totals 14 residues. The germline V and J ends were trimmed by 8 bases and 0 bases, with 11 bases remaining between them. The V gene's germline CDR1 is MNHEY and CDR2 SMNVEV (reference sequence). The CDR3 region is CASGPTLSGNTIYF. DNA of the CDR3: TGTGCCAGCGGACCAACCCTCTCTGGAAACACCATATATTTT.

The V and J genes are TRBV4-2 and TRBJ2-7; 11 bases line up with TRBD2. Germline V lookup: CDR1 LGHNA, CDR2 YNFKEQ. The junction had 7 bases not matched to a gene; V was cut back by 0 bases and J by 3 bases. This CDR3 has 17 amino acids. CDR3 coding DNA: TGTGCCAGCAGCCAAGATGAACTAGCGGGAGTTCACTACGAGCAGTACTTC. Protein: CASSQDELAGVHYEQYF.

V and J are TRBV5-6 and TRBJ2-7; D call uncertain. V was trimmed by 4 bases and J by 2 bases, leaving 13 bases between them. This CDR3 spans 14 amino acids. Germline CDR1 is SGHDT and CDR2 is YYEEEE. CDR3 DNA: TGTGCCAGCAGCCCTGGGTACCGGCCCTACGAGCAGTACTTC. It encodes CASSPGYRPYEQYF.

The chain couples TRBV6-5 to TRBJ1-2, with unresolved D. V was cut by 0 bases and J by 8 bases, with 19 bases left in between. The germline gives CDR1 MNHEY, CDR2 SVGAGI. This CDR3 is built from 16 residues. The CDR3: CASSYSVRTSSTGYTF. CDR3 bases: TGTGCCAGCAGTTACTCTGTACGGACTTCGAGTACGGGCTACACCTTC.

The CDR3 region has the DNA TGCGCCAGCAGCCACGGGGCGCCAACCTACGAGCAGTACTTC. Protein product: CASSHGAPTYEQYF. V and J are TRBV5-1 and TRBJ2-7; D might be TRBD1 or TRBD2, each matching 5 bases. The CDR3 sequence is 14 residues long. The germline CDR1 and CDR2 sequences are SGHRS and YFSETQ. Deletions cut 4 bases from V and 2 bases from J, with 13 bases between.

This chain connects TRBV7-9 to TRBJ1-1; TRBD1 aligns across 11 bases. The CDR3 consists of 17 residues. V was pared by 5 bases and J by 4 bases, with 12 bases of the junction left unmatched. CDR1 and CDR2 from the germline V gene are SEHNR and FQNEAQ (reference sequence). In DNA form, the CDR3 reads TGTGCCAGCAGCCCACGCATCTTTGGGACAGGGGGCACTGAAGCTTTCTTT. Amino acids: CASSPRIFGTGGTEAFF.

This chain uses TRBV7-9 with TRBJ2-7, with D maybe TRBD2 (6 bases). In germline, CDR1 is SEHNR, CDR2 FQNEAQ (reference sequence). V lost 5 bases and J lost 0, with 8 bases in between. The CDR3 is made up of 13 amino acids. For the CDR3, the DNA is TGTGCCAGCAGCCCGGGGGACTCCTACGAGCAGTACTTC. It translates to CASSPGDSYEQYF.

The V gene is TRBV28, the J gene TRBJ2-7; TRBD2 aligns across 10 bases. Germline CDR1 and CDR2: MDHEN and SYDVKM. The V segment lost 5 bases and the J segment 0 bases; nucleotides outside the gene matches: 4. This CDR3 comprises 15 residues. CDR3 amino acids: CASSLGLAVSYEQYF. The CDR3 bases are TGTGCCAGCAGTCTCGGACTAGCGGTCTCCTACGAGCAGTACTTC.